This T cell receptor (beta chain) was captured by sequencing in a study of blood T cell repertoires in COVID-19. TCRdb keeps only in-frame clones here, not all; method: immunoSEQ multiplex PCR. In the table there are 400,000 to 450,000 clones, 75% to 90% of which are singletons. Germline CDR1 and CDR2: MNHEY and SVGAGI. The CDR3 totals 15 residues. V gave up 6 bases and J gave up 9 bases; unmatched junction bases: 8. The chain is built from TRBV6-5 and TRBJ1-6; 10 nucleotides agree with TRBD1. This TCR derives from a young man who had recovered from COVID-19. Sequencing was done on a sample of PBMCs or T cells enriched from blood (not recorded which). The CDR3 region has the DNA TGTGCCAGCAGATCGGGACAGGGGTTTGGTTCACCCCTCCACTTT. It translates to CASRSGQGFGSPLHF.